A single sample gave rise to the 27 T cell receptor beta chains below, sequenced in a study of T cell responses to AZD1222 COVID-19 vaccine. Sequencing used immunoSEQ multiplex PCR; TCRdb keeps in-frame clones, though not all of them. The top ten clones hold about 5% of a sample with 110,000 or so clones, 82% of them seen once. Sequenced here: peripheral blood, sampled on day 0 of AZD1222 vaccination. These receptors all stem from an adult in good health.

The sample holds many counts of this clone. V is TRBV6-4 and J is TRBJ2-7; D unresolved. The V gene lost 7 bases and the J gene lost 3 bases, with 4 bases spanning the gap. Per the germline V gene, CDR1 is MRHNA and CDR2 is SNTAGT. This CDR3 has 10 residues. The CDR3 region is CASTVYEQYF. The CDR3 coding sequence is TGTGCCAGCACGGTCTACGAGCAGTACTTC.

V and J are TRBV2 and TRBJ1-1; D is undetermined. CDR3 length equals 11 residues. Between the trimmed V and J ends, which lost 11 bases and 3 bases, there was a span of 10 bases. CDR1 and CDR2 (germline): SNHLY, FYNNEI. The CDR3 protein is CAGVWDTEAFF. The CDR3, as DNA: TGTGCCGGGGTATGGGACACTGAAGCTTTCTTT. The whole variable domain, remainder taken from reference TRBV2 and TRBJ1-1, is EPEVTQTPSHQVTQMGQEVILRCVPISNHLYFYWYRQILGQKVEFLVSFYNNEISEKSEIFDDQFSVERPDGSNFTLKIRSTKLEDSAMYFCAGVWDTEAFFGQGTRLTVV.

The chain joins TRBV2 to TRBJ1-5; no firm D call. Between the trimmed V and J ends, which lost 5 bases and 9 bases, there was a span of 11 bases. Germline V lookup: CDR1 SNHLY, CDR2 FYNNEI. The CDR3 loop spans 12 amino acids. CDR3 region: CASSSRSRPQHF. The CDR3 DNA follows: TGTGCCAGCAGTTCTCGGTCCCGGCCCCAGCATTTT.

The chain couples TRBV5-1 to TRBJ1-3; a possible D gene is TRBD1 (6 bases). Trimming shortened V by 0 bases and J by 3 bases, and 10 bases separated the two germline ends. The CDR3 covers 15 residues. CDR1 and CDR2 from the germline V gene are SGHRS and YFSETQ. In nucleotides, the CDR3 is TGCGCCAGCAGCTTGGTGGGGGGCGGTGGAAACACCATATATTTT. Its translation: CASSLVGGGGNTIYF.

The J gene is TRBJ2-3, the V gene TRBV4-3, with D maybe TRBD1 (5 bases). The CDR3 covers 15 residues. The V and J ends lost 0 bases and 2 bases respectively, with 9 bases between them. Looked up from germline, CDR1 is LGHNA and CDR2 is YSLEER. CDR3 loop: CASSQEGDVTDTQYF. The CDR3 coding sequence is TGCGCCAGCAGCCAAGAAGGGGATGTCACAGATACGCAGTATTTT.

This clone was seen more than once but under ten times. J is TRBJ1-5 and V is TRBV6-1, with 7 nucleotides matching TRBD1. CDR1 and CDR2 (germline): MNHNS, SASEGT. The CDR3 spans 15 residues. The V and J ends lost 3 bases and 5 bases, in that order; junction bases with no gene match: 7. The CDR3 region is CASSEMGTAYQPQHF. CDR3 DNA: TGTGCCAGCAGTGAGATGGGGACAGCCTATCAGCCCCAGCATTTT.

This sequence joins TRBV7-6 and TRBJ1-5; D perhaps matches TRBD1 (5 bases). The V end was cut by 1 base, the J end by 0 bases, with 10 bases between. Germline values: CDR1 SGHVS, CDR2 FNYEAQ. The CDR3 is 16 residues long. The CDR3 reads CASSLEPGFSNQPQHF. CDR3 coding DNA: TGTGCCAGCAGCTTAGAACCAGGGTTTAGCAATCAGCCCCAGCATTTT.

This clone was found a few times. This chain joins TRBV5-6 and TRBJ2-4, with a possible D match to TRBD2 (6 bases). Germline values: CDR1 SGHDT, CDR2 YYEEEE. V lost 4 bases and J lost 8, with 19 bases in between. The CDR3 runs to 15 residues. CDR3 region: CASSRGNGVGDIQYF. CDR3 DNA: TGTGCCAGCAGCCGCGGGAATGGGGTGGGGGACATTCAGTACTTC. The whole variable domain, filled in from reference TRBV5-6 and TRBJ2-4, reads DAGVTQSPTHLIKTRGQQVTLRCSPKSGHDTVSWYQQALGQGPQFIFQYYEEEERQRGNFPDRFSGHQFPNYSSELNVNALLLGDSALYLCASSRGNGVGDIQYFGAGTRLSVL.

This clone came up a few times. The chain links TRBV4-1 to TRBJ1-2, with D possibly TRBD1 on 6 matching bases. From germline, CDR1 is MGHRA and CDR2 YSYEKL. V was shortened by 8 bases and J by 7 bases, with 17 bases between the two germline ends. This CDR3 comprises 13 residues. Written as DNA, the CDR3 is TGCGCCAGCCGGTCTCTGAGGGGGGGTGGCTACACCTTC. Translated, it gives CASRSLRGGGYTF.

This chain joins TRBV11-2 and TRBJ1-1; D possibly corresponds to TRBD1 (6 bases). The V and J ends lost 6 bases and 2 bases respectively, with 13 bases between them. The CDR3 is 14 residues long. Per the germline V gene, CDR1 is SGHAT and CDR2 is FQNNGV. The CDR3 DNA follows: TGTGCCAGCAGGCTCACAGGGACCAACACTGAAGCTTTCTTT. Encoded protein: CASRLTGTNTEAFF.

About this clone itself: The junction departs from germline at one end; a sequencing error may be responsible. This chain uses TRBV7-9 with TRBJ2-1; 10 bases align to TRBD2. From germline, CDR1 is SEHNR and CDR2 FQNEAQ (reference sequence). The CDR3 has 14 amino acids. The CDR3 sequence: CASSLESGGAPTVF. The DNA for the CDR3 is TGTGCCAGCAGCTTAGAGAGCGGGGGGGCCCCAACGGTCTTC.

V usage is TRBV5-6 and J usage is TRBJ1-1, with D unclear. V was cut by 0 bases and J by 5 bases, with 5 bases left in between. The CDR3 runs 12 residues. Germline CDR1 reads SGHDT; CDR2 reads YYEEEE. The CDR3 reads CASSLVSTEAFF. The CDR3 DNA follows: TGTGCCAGCAGCTTGGTGTCAACTGAAGCTTTCTTT.

The J gene is TRBJ2-7, the V gene TRBV27, with a weak D call TRBD2 (6 bases). The length of the CDR3 is 15 residues. V lost 0 bases to trimming and J lost 7 bases, with 16 bases between them. From germline, CDR1 is MNHEY and CDR2 SMNVEV (reference sequence). The CDR3 here is CASSLSRRARGEQYF. CDR3 nucleotides: TGTGCCAGCAGTTTATCGCGTAGGGCCCGGGGGGAGCAGTACTTC.

J is TRBJ2-1 and V is TRBV6-2 or TRBV6-3; possible D gene TRBD1, 6 bases. Trimming removed 2 bases at V and 0 bases at J, with 17 bases between. The CDR3 has 18 residues. Germline values: CDR1 MNHEY, CDR2 SVGEGT. CDR3 region: CASSYNRVRTSSYNEQFF. CDR3 nucleotides: TGTGCCAGCAGTTACAACAGGGTTCGGACAAGCTCCTACAATGAGCAGTTCTTC.

CDR3 amino acids: CASRTETGAYGYTF. The CDR3 nucleotides are TGTGCCAGCAGAACCGAGACAGGGGCCTATGGCTACACCTTC. V and J are TRBV6-5 and TRBJ1-2; 8 bases are shared with TRBD1. Looked up from germline, CDR1 is MNHEY and CDR2 is SVGAGI. The length of the CDR3 is 14 residues. Trimming at V came to 6 bases and at J to 4 bases, leaving 7 bases not matched to a gene.

The genes are TRBV11-2 and TRBJ1-4; 7 positions agree with TRBD1. CDR1 SGHAT and CDR2 FQNNGV come from the germline V gene. There are 16 residues in the CDR3. V shed 4 bases and J 4 bases; nucleotides not matched to a gene: 9. The CDR3 is CASSSGRGRGNEKLFF. CDR3 nucleotide sequence: TGTGCCAGCAGCTCCGGAAGGGGGCGGGGTAATGAAAAACTGTTTTTT.

The rearrangement joins TRBV7-9 to TRBJ2-7; a possible D gene is TRBD1 (7 bases). Germline V gives CDR1 SEHNR, CDR2 FQNEAQ (reference sequence). CDR3 length equals 15 residues. V gave up 5 bases and J gave up 7 bases, with 21 bases separating them. CDR3 loop: CASSADRIKRGEQYF. DNA for the CDR3: TGTGCCAGCAGCGCGGACAGGATCAAACGGGGGGAGCAGTACTTC.

The chain uses TRBV5-1 and TRBJ2-1, with 10 bases matching TRBD2. Unmatched junction bases numbered 6, after V lost 0 bases and J lost 9 bases. The germline gives CDR1 SGHRS, CDR2 YFSETQ. This CDR3 spans 15 amino acids. CDR3 sequence (DNA): TGCGCCAGCAGCTTGGCTACTAGCGGGGCTAGTGAGCAGTTCTTC. Protein: CASSLATSGASEQFF. Based on the CDR3 plus reference TRBV5-1 and TRBJ2-1, the full variable domain is KAGVTQTPRYLIKTRGQQVTLSCSPISGHRSVSWYQQTPGQGLQFLFEYFSETQRNKGNFPGRFSGRQFSNSRSEMNVSTLELGDSALYLCASSLATSGASEQFFGPGTRLTVL.

This clone occurred a few times. This sequence joins TRBV4-1 and TRBJ2-1; 8 bases match TRBD1. CDR3 length: 15 amino acids. The germline CDR1 and CDR2 sequences are MGHRA and YSYEKL. V trimming: 2 bases; J trimming: 6 bases; junction bases outside the gene matches: 6. This CDR3 reads CASSQIWTGLNEQFF. CDR3 DNA: TGCGCCAGCAGCCAAATCTGGACAGGGCTCAATGAGCAGTTCTTC.

V is TRBV6-5 and J is TRBJ1-2, with D possibly matching TRBD1 (6 bases). Trimming pared 6 bases from V and 4 bases from J, leaving 15 bases between. CDR1 and CDR2 (germline): MNHEY, SVGAGI. The CDR3 length is 14 residues. The CDR3, as DNA: TGTGCCAGCAGAAACCACAGGGCCGGCTATGGCTACACCTTC. Amino acids: CASRNHRAGYGYTF.

The genes are TRBV7-9 and TRBJ1-3, with D uncertain. Germline-derived CDR1 and CDR2 are SEHNR and FQNEAQ (reference sequence). There are 12 residues in the CDR3. Trimming took off 7 bases at V and 6 bases at J, with 10 bases between the two ends. CDR3 sequence reads: CASTTVENTIYF. CDR3 DNA: TGTGCCAGCACCACTGTCGAAAACACCATATATTTT.

The CDR3 loop is CASSIVRVGYNEQFF. In nucleotides, the CDR3 is TGTGCCAGTAGTATAGTGAGGGTAGGTTACAATGAGCAGTTCTTC. The chain is built from TRBV19 and TRBJ2-1, with a tentative D call TRBD2 (5 bases). CDR3 length equals 15 residues. Germline values: CDR1 LNHDA, CDR2 SQIVND (reference sequence). V lost 1 base, J lost 4 bases, and 11 bases lay in between.

CDR3 protein: CASSQVGGGSTDTQYF. The CDR3 region has the DNA TGCGCCAGCAGCCAAGTGGGGGGCGGGAGCACAGATACGCAGTATTTT. The J gene is TRBJ2-3, the V gene TRBV4-3; the D gene could be TRBD1 or TRBD2 (6 bases each). V was cut by 1 base and J by 0 bases, with 11 bases left in between. This CDR3 has 16 residues. Germline V gene sequence: CDR1 LGHNA, CDR2 YSLEER.

This clone was seen a few times. The gene calls are TRBV2 and TRBJ1-5; no clear D. The V end was cut by 3 bases, the J end by 0 bases, with 6 bases between. Germline CDR1 is SNHLY and CDR2 is FYNNEI. The CDR3 length is 14 residues. The CDR3 sequence is CASSDWYSNQPQHF. CDR3 nucleotides: TGTGCCAGCAGTGATTGGTATAGCAATCAGCCCCAGCATTTT.

V usage is TRBV4-3 and J usage is TRBJ2-4; the D gene is possibly TRBD1 (5 bases). V dropped 0 bases and J dropped 8 bases, with 14 bases sitting between them. Per the germline V gene, CDR1 is LGHNA and CDR2 is YSLEER. The CDR3 extends over 15 amino acids. In DNA form, the CDR3 reads TGCGCCAGCAGCCAAGATCAGGGATTTGGACACATTCAGTACTTC. Its protein product is CASSQDQGFGHIQYF.

This chain links TRBV30 with TRBJ1-1; D is possibly TRBD1 (5 bases). Germline V lookup: CDR1 GTSNPN, CDR2 SVGIG (reference sequence). The CDR3 spans 13 residues. Trimming removed 4 bases at V and 1 base at J, with 10 bases between. Here the CDR3 reads CAWTKDRNTEAFF. The CDR3 nucleotides are TGTGCCTGGACAAAAGACAGGAACACTGAAGCTTTCTTT.

The CDR3 is CASSINFRRNTGELFF. The CDR3 DNA reads TGTGCCAGTAGTATTAACTTCCGAAGAAACACCGGGGAGCTGTTTTTT. The chain combines TRBV19 with TRBJ2-2; D is undetermined. The CDR3 extends over 16 amino acids. In germline, CDR1 is LNHDA, CDR2 SQIVND (reference sequence). V was clipped by 3 bases and J by 2 bases, with 13 bases between them.